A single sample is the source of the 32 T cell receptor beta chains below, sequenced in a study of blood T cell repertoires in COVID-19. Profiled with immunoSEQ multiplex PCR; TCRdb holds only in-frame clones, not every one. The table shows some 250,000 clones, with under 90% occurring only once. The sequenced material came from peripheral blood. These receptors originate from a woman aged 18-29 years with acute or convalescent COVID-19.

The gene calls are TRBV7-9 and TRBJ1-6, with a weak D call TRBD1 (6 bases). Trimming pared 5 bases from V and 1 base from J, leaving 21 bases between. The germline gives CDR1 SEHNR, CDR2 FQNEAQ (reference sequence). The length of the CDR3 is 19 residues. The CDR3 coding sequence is TGTGCCAGCAGCCAATCGATGGGGGCGCGTGGTTCCTATAATTCACCCCTCCACTTT. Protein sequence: CASSQSMGARGSYNSPLHF.

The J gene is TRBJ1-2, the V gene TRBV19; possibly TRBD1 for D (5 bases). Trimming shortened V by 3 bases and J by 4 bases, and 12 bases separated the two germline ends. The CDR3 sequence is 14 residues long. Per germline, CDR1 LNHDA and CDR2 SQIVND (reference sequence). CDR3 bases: TGTGCCAGTAGTATCGGGGGACTGATCTATGGCTACACCTTC. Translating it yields CASSIGGLIYGYTF.

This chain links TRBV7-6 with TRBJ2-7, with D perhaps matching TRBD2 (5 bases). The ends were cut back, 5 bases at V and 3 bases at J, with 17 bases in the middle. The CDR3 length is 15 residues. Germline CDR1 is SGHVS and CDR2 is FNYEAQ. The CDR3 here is CASSPDVLAGYEQYF. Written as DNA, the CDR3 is TGTGCCAGCAGCCCTGACGTGCTAGCTGGCTACGAGCAGTACTTC.

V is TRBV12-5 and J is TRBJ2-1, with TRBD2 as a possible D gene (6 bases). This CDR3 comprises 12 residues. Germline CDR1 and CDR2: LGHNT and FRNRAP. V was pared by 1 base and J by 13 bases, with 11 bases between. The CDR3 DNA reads TGTGCTAGTGGTTTGGACGCGGGACTTCAGTTCTTC. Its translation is CASGLDAGLQFF.

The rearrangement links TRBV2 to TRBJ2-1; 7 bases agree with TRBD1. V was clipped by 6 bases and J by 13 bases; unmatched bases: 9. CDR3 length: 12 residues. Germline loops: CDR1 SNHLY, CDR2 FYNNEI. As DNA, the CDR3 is TGTGCCAGCAGGGAACAGGGGCCGGTACAGTTCTTC. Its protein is CASREQGPVQFF.

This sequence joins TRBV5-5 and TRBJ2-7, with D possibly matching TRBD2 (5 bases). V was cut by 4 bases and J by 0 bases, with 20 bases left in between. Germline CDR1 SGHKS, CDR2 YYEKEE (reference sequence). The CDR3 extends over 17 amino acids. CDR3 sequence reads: CASSRDIHLRSSYEQYF. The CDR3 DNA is TGTGCCAGCAGCCGGGATATCCACTTAAGGAGCTCCTACGAGCAGTACTTC.

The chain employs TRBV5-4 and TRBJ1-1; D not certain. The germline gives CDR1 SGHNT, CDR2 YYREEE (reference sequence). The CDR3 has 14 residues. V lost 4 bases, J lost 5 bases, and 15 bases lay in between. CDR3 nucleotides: TGTGCCAGCAGCCGGACGGACCGCGGGACTGAAGCTTTCTTT. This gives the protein CASSRTDRGTEAFF.

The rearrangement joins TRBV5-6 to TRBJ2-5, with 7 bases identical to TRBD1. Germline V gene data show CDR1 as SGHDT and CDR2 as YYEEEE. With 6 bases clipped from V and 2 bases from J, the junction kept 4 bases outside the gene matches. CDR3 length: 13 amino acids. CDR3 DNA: TGTGCCAGCACCATGGGACAGCAAGAGACCCAGTACTTC. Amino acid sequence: CASTMGQQETQYF.

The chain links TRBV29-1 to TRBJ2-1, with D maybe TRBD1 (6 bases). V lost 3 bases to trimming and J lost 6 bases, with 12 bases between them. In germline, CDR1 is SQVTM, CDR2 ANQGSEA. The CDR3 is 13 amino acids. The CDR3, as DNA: TGCAGCGTTGAGATTGGGACACCCAATGAGCAGTTCTTC. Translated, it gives CSVEIGTPNEQFF.

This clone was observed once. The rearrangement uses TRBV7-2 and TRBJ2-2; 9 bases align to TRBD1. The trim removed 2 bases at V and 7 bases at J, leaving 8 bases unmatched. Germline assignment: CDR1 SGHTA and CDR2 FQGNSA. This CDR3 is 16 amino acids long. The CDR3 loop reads CASSLSGTGFVGELFF. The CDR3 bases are TGTGCCAGCAGCTTAAGCGGGACAGGGTTTGTCGGGGAGCTGTTTTTT.

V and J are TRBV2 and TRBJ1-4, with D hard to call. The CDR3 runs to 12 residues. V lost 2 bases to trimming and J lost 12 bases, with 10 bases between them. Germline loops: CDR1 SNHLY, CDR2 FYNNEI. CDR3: CASSERLGELFF. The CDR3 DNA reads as TGTGCCAGCAGTGAACGCTTGGGAGAACTGTTTTTT.

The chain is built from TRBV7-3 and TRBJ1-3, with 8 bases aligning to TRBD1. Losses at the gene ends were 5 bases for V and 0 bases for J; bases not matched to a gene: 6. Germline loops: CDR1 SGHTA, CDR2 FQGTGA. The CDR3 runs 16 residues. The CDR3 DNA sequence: TGTGCCAGCAGCCCGACAGGGGCTAACTCTGGAAACACCATATATTTT. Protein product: CASSPTGANSGNTIYF.

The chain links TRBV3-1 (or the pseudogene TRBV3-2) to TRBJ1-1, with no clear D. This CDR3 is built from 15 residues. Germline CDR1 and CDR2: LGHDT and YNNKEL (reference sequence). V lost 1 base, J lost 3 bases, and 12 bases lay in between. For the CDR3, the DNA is TGTGCCAGCAGCCAAGGCCTTGGGAGGGACACTGAAGCTTTCTTT. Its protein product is CASSQGLGRDTEAFF.

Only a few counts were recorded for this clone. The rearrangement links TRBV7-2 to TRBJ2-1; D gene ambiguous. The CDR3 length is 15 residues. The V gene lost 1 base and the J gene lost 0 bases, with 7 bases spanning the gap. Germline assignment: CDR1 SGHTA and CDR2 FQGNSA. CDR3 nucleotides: TGTGCCAGCAGCTTAGGCCCGAGCTCCTACAATGAGCAGTTCTTC. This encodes CASSLGPSSYNEQFF.

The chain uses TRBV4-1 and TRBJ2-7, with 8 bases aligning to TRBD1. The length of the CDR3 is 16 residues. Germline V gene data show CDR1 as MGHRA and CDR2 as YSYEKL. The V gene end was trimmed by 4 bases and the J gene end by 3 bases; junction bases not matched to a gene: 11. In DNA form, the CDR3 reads TGCGCCAGCAGCCCCTCAAGGGACAGGTTGGACTACGAGCAGTACTTC. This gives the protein CASSPSRDRLDYEQYF.

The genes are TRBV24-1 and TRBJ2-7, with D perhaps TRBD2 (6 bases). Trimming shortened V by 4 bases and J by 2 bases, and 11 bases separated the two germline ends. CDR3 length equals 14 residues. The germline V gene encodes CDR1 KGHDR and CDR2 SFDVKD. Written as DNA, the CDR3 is TGTGCCACCAGTGACCCGACTAGACCCTACGAGCAGTACTTC. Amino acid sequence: CATSDPTRPYEQYF.

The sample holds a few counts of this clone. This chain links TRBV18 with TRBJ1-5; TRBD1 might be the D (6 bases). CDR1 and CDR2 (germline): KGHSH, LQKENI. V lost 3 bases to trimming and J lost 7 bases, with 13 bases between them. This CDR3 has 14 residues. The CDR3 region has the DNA TGTGCCAGCTCACCGTCGACAGGATGGCAGCCCCAGCATTTT. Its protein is CASSPSTGWQPQHF.

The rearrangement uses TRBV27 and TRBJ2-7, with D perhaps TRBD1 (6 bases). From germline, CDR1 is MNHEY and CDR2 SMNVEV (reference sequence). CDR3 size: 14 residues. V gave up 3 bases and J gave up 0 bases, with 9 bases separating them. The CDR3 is CASSLQGSSYEQYF. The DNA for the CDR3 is TGTGCCAGCAGTTTGCAGGGGAGCTCCTACGAGCAGTACTTC.

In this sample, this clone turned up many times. CDR3 DNA sequence: TGTGCCAGCAGTGATGAGGGTACTGGGGAGCAGTACTTC. The encoded protein is CASSDEGTGEQYF. The rearrangement joins TRBV25-1 to TRBJ2-7; perhaps TRBD2 as D (5 bases). CDR3 length: 13 residues. Germline V CDR1 and CDR2: MGHDK, SYGVNS. V was shortened by 3 bases and J by 7 bases, with 13 bases between the two germline ends.

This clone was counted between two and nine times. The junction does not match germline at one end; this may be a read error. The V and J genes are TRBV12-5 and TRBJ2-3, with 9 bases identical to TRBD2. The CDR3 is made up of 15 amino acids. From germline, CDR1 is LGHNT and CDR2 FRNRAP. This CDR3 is CASGLVHPAGGPTDF. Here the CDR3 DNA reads TGTGCTAGTGGTTTGGTACATCCCGCGGGAGGGCCGACGGATTTT.

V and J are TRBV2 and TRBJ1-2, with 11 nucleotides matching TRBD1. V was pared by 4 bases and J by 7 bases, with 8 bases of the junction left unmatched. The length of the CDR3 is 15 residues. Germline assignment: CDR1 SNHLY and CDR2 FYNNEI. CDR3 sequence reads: CASSGTAGQGVGYTF. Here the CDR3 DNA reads TGTGCCAGCAGTGGAACTGCGGGACAGGGGGTTGGCTACACCTTC.

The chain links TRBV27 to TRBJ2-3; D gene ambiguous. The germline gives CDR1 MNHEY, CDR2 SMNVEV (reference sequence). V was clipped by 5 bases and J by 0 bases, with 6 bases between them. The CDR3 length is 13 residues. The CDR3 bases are TGTGCCAGCAGTGTCACTAGCACAGATACGCAGTATTTT. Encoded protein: CASSVTSTDTQYF.

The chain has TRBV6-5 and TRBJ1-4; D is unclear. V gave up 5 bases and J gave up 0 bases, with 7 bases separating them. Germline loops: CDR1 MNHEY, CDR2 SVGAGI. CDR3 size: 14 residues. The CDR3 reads CASSPGSTNEKLFF. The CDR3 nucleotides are TGTGCCAGCAGTCCCGGTTCAACTAATGAAAAACTGTTTTTT.

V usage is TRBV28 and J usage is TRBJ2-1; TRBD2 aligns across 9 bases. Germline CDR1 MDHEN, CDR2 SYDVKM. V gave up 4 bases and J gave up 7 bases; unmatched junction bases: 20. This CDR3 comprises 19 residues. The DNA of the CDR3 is TGTGCCAGCAGTTCCAGATCCGCGGGAGGGACAGCCATGGGAAATGAGCAGTTCTTC. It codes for CASSSRSAGGTAMGNEQFF.

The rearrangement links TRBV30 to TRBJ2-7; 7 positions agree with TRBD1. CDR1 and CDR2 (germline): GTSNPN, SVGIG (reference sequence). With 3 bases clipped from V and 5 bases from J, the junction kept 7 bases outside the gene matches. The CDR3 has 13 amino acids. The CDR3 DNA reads TGTGCCTGGAGCGAACTTACAGGGGACGAGCAGTACTTC. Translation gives CAWSELTGDEQYF.

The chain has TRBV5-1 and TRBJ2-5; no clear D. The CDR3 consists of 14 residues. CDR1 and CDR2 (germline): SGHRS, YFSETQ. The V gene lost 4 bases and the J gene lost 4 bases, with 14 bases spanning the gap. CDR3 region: CASSLGDPGETQYF. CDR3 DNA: TGCGCCAGCAGCCTAGGCGATCCGGGAGAGACCCAGTACTTC.

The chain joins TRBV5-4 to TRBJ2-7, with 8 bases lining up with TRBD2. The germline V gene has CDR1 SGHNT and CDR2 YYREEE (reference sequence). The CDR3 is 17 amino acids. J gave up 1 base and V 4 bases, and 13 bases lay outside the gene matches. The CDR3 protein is CASSPAAGGESSYEQYF. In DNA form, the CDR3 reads TGTGCCAGCAGCCCCGCCGCGGGAGGAGAGAGTTCCTACGAGCAGTACTTC.

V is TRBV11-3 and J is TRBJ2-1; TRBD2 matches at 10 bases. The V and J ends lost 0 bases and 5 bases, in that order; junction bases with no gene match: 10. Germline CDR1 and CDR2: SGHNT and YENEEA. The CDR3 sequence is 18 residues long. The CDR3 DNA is TGTGCCAGCAGCTTAGAAGGGTTAGCGGGAGGCCAAAACAATGAGCAGTTCTTC. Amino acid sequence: CASSLEGLAGGQNNEQFF.

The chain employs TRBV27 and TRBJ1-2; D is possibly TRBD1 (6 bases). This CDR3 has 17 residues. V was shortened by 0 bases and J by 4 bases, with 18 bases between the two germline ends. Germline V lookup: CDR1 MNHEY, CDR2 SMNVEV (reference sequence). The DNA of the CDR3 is TGTGCCAGCAGTTTATCGAAGGACCAGGGGACCATCTATGGCTACACCTTC. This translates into CASSLSKDQGTIYGYTF.

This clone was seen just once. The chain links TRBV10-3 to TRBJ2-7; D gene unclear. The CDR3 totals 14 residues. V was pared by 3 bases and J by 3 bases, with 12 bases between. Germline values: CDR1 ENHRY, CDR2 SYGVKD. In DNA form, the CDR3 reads TGTGCCATCAGTGATGGCATATCGGGCTACGAGCAGTACTTC. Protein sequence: CAISDGISGYEQYF.

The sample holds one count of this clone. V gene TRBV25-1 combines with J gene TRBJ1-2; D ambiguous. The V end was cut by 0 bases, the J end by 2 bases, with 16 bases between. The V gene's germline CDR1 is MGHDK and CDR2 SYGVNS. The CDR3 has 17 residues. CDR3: CASSEYWIVEQNYGYTF. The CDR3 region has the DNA TGTGCCAGCAGTGAATATTGGATTGTGGAACAGAACTATGGCTACACCTTC.

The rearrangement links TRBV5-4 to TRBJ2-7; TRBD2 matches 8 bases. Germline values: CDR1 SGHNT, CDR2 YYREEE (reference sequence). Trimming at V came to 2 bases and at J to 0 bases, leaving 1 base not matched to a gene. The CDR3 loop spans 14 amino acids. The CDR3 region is CASSLSGSSYEQYF. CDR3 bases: TGTGCCAGCAGCTTAAGCGGGAGCTCCTACGAGCAGTACTTC. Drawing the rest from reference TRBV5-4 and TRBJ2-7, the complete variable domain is ETGVTQSPTHLIKTRGQQVTLRCSSQSGHNTVSWYQQALGQGPQFIFQYYREEENGRGNFPPRFSGLQFPNYSSELNVNALELDDSALYLCASSLSGSSYEQYFGPGTRLTVT.